Shown below are 15 T cell receptor beta chains from a single sample sequenced in a study of shared clonotypes between healthy human individuals. Assay used: immunoSEQ multiplex PCR; TCRdb lists only in-frame clones, some missing. The table shows fewer than 2.5 million clones, with 93% occurring only once. Sequencing was performed on naive CD4+ T cells from PBMCs. Subset noted: CD45RA+ positively selected. These receptors came from a man younger than 30 in good health. Some clones in this sample may be carry-over from other donors' samples.

The chain combines TRBV9 with TRBJ1-3; D uncertain. Germline values: CDR1 SGDLS, CDR2 YYNGEE. CDR3 length equals 14 residues. V gave up 4 bases and J gave up 4 bases, with 12 bases separating them. The CDR3, as DNA: TGTGCCAGCAGCCTCGGAGGTCGGGGAAACACCATATATTTT. Its protein product is CASSLGGRGNTIYF.

The V call is TRBV6-1, the J call TRBJ2-5; unclear D gene. The germline V gene has CDR1 MNHNS and CDR2 SASEGT. The CDR3 consists of 20 residues. The V gene lost 3 bases and the J gene lost 7 bases, with 33 bases spanning the gap. The CDR3 loop reads CASSDSVDGLVRTDRTTQYF. The CDR3 coding sequence is TGTGCCAGCAGTGATTCTGTTGACGGCCTGGTCCGGACGGACCGCACGACCCAGTACTTC.

The chain joins TRBV19 to TRBJ2-3, with 12 bases matching TRBD2. The germline V gene encodes CDR1 LNHDA and CDR2 SQIVND (reference sequence). The CDR3 runs 17 residues. After removal of 6 bases from V and 3 bases from J, the junction contained 10 bases not matched to a gene. The CDR3 bases are TGTGCCAGTAGGACCTATGGACTAGCGGGAAATACAGATACGCAGTATTTT. Its protein is CASRTYGLAGNTDTQYF.

The chain combines TRBV7-9 with TRBJ1-2, with TRBD1 matching 7 bases. V trimming: 1 base; J trimming: 5 bases; junction bases outside the gene matches: 7. This CDR3 contains 15 residues. Germline V gene lookup returns CDR1 SEHNR and CDR2 FQNEAQ (reference sequence). The DNA for the CDR3 is TGTGCCAGCAGCTTAGATTTTTTGACAGGGTATGGCTACACCTTC. Translated, it gives CASSLDFLTGYGYTF. The complete variable domain, with remaining parts taken from reference TRBV7-9 and TRBJ1-2, reads DTGVSQNPRHKITKRGQNVTFRCDPISEHNRLYWYRQTLGQGPEFLTYFQNEAQLEKSRLLSDRFSAERPKGSFSTLEIQRTEQGDSAMYLCASSLDFLTGYGYTFGSGTRLTVV.

J is TRBJ2-5 and V is TRBV10-3; 7 positions match TRBD1. Germline values: CDR1 ENHRY, CDR2 SYGVKD. With 2 bases clipped from V and 2 bases from J, the junction kept 5 bases outside the gene matches. The CDR3 loop spans 15 amino acids. This CDR3 is CAISERQTGQETQYF. CDR3 nucleotides: TGTGCCATCAGTGAGAGGCAGACAGGGCAAGAGACCCAGTACTTC.

This clone appeared once. This chain connects TRBV27 to TRBJ1-1, with a tentative D call TRBD1 (5 bases). The CDR3 sequence is 14 residues long. V was pared by 7 bases and J by 5 bases, with 17 bases between. Per germline, CDR1 MNHEY and CDR2 SMNVEV (reference sequence). CDR3 amino acids: CASNSFGGVTEAFF. The CDR3 DNA follows: TGTGCCAGCAACAGTTTCGGAGGGGTGACTGAAGCTTTCTTT.

Details on this clone: This sample also contains other DNA sequences that code for the same CDR3. The chain carries TRBV5-1 and TRBJ2-7; D uncertain. Germline-derived CDR1 and CDR2 are SGHRS and YFSETQ. V was clipped by 2 bases and J by 2 bases, with 8 bases between them. This CDR3 contains 13 residues. CDR3 bases: TGCGCCAGCAGCTTCGCCTCTCCCTACGAGCAGTACTTC. The encoded protein is CASSFASPYEQYF.

This clone was counted a few times. The J gene is TRBJ1-2, the V gene TRBV7-2, with TRBD1 as a possible D gene (5 bases). CDR1 and CDR2 (germline): SGHTA, FQGNSA. The V end was cut by 5 bases, the J end by 7 bases, with 23 bases between. The CDR3 runs to 16 residues. The CDR3 loop reads CASSRMGNPNGGGYTF. The CDR3 region has the DNA TGTGCCAGCAGCCGCATGGGCAACCCTAACGGGGGTGGCTACACCTTC.

The chain combines TRBV9 with TRBJ1-2; 9 nucleotides agree with TRBD1. Germline CDR1 is SGDLS and CDR2 is YYNGEE. The ends lost 0 bases at V and 8 bases at J; junction bases unmatched: 8. The CDR3 runs 15 residues. CDR3 in amino acids: CASSVEDRGLQGYTF. The CDR3 DNA is TGTGCCAGCAGCGTAGAAGACAGGGGGTTGCAGGGCTACACCTTC.

About this clone: This same CDR3 is encoded by further DNA sequences in the sample. The chain carries TRBV5-5 and TRBJ2-3; D gene uncertain. From germline, CDR1 is SGHKS and CDR2 YYEKEE (reference sequence). The V and J ends lost 2 bases and 0 bases respectively, with 1 base between them. This CDR3 spans 12 amino acids. CDR3 sequence (DNA): TGTGCCAGCAGCTTCAGCACAGATACGCAGTATTTT. Protein sequence: CASSFSTDTQYF.

The chain carries TRBV28 and TRBJ2-5; tentative D call: TRBD2 (7 bases). V was trimmed by 2 bases and J by 5 bases, leaving 24 bases between them. This CDR3 comprises 18 residues. Germline CDR1 is MDHEN and CDR2 is SYDVKM. CDR3 sequence reads: CASSLGLRGGRLWETQYF. For the CDR3, the DNA is TGTGCCAGCAGTTTAGGGTTGAGGGGGGGGCGCTTGTGGGAGACCCAGTACTTC.

This clone was counted a single time. The V gene is TRBV7-2, the J gene TRBJ2-1; 9 nucleotides line up with TRBD2. There are 14 residues in the CDR3. The junction had 10 bases not matched to a gene; V was cut back by 10 bases and J by 6 bases. From germline, CDR1 is SGHTA and CDR2 FQGNSA. For the CDR3, the DNA is TGTGCCATAGTAAATAGCGGGGGATTCAATGAGCAGTTCTTC. Protein product: CAIVNSGGFNEQFF.

This rearrangement joins TRBV21-1 to TRBJ2-1. TRBV21-1 is a listed pseudogene. The CDR3 has 14 amino acids. CDR3 protein: CASSKVSVGNEQFF. CDR3 DNA: TGTGCCAGCAGCAAAGTATCCGTGGGGAATGAGCAGTTCTTC.

This clone was counted once. V and J are TRBV27 and TRBJ2-3; a possible D gene is TRBD2 (5 bases). The CDR3 runs 14 residues. Germline V gene sequence: CDR1 MNHEY, CDR2 SMNVEV (reference sequence). The V end lost 3 bases, the J end lost 1 base, and 8 bases lay between the germline ends. In DNA form, the CDR3 reads TGTGCCAGCAGTTTCGCCGGGGGCACAGATACGCAGTATTTT. Protein: CASSFAGGTDTQYF.

V usage is TRBV6-1 and J usage is TRBJ2-7; TRBD2 agrees at 8 bases. The CDR3 length is 14 residues. The germline V gene encodes CDR1 MNHNS and CDR2 SASEGT. With V trimmed by 8 bases and J by 4 bases, 10 bases remained unmatched. The CDR3 region has the DNA TGTGCCAGCCTCCCTGGGGGCGGGAGGTACGAGCAGTACTTC. This sequence encodes CASLPGGGRYEQYF.